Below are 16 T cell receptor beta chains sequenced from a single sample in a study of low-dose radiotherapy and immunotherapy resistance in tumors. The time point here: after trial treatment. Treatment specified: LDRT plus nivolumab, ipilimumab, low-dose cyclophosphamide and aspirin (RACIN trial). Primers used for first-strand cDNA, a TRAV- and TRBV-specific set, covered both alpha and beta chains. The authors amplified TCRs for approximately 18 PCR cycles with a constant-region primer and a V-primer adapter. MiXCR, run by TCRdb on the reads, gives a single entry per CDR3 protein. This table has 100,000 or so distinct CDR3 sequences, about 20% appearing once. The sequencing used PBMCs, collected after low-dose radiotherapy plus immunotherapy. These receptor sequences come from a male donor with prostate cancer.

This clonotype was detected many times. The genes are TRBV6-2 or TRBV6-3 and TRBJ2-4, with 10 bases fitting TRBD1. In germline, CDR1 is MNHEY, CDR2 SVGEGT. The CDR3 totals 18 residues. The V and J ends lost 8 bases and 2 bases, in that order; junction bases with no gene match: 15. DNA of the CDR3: TGTGCCAGCGCGATTTTTCTCCCGGGACAGGGGACCAAAAACATTCAGTACTTC. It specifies CASAIFLPGQGTKNIQYF.

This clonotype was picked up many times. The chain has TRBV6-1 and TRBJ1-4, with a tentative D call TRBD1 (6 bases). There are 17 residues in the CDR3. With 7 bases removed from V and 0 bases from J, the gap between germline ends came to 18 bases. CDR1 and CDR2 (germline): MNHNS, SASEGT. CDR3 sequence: CASTRKTGYTTNEKLFF. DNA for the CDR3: TGTGCCAGCACAAGAAAGACAGGATATACAACTAATGAAAAACTGTTTTTT.

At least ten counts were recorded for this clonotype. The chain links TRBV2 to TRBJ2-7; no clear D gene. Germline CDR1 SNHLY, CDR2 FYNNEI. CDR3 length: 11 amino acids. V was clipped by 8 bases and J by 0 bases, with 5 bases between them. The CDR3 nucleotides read TGTGCCAGCGGATACTCCTACGAGCAGTACTTC. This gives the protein CASGYSYEQYF. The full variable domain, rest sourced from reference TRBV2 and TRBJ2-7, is EPEVTQTPSHQVTQMGQEVILRCVPISNHLYFYWYRQILGQKVEFLVSFYNNEISEKSEIFDDQFSVERPDGSNFTLKIRSTKLEDSAMYFCASGYSYEQYFGPGTRLTVT.

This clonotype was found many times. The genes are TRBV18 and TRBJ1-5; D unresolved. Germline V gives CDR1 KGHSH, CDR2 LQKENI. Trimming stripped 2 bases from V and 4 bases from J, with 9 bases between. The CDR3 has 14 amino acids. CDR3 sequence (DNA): TGTGCCAGCTCACCATTTCGGGAAAATCAGCCCCAGCATTTT. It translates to CASSPFRENQPQHF.

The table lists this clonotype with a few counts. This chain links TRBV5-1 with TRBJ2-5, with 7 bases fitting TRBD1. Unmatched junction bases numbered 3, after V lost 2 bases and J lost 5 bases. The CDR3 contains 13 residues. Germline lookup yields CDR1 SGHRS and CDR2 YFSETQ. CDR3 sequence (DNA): TGCGCCAGCAGCTTAACAGGGGTCGAGACCCAGTACTTC. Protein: CASSLTGVETQYF.

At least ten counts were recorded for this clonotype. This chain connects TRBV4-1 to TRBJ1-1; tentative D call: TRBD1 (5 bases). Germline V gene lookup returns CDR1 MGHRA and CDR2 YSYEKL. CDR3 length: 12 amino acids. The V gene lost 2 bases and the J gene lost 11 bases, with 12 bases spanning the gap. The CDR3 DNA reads TGCGCCAGCAGCCAATCCGGGGGGTGGGCTTTCTTT. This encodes CASSQSGGWAFF.

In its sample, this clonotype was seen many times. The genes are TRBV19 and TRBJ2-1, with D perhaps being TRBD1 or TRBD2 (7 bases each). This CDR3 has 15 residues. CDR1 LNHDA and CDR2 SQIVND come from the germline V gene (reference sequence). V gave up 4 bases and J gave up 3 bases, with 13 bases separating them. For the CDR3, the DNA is TGTGCCAGTAGTACAGGGGGGGTGGTCTACAATGAGCAGTTCTTC. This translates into CASSTGGVVYNEQFF.

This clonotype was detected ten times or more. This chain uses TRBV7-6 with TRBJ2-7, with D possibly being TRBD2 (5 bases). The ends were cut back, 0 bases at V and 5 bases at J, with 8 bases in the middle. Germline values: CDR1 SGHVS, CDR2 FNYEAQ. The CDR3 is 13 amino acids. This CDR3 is CASSLAPGNEQYF. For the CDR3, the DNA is TGTGCCAGCAGCTTAGCCCCGGGAAACGAGCAGTACTTC.

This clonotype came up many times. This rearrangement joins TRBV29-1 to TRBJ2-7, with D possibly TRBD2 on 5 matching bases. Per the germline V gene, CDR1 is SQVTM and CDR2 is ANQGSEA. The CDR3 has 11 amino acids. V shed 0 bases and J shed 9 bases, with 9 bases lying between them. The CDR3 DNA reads TGCAGCGTTGAAGACATCGAGGGGCAGTACTTC. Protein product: CSVEDIEGQYF.

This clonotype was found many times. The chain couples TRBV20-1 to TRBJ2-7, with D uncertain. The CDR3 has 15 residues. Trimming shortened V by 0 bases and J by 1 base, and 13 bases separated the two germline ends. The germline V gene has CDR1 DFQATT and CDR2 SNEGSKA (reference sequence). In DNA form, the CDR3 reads TGCAGTGCTAGAGATCTGCGACGGGCGTCCTACGAGCAGTACTTC. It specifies CSARDLRRASYEQYF.

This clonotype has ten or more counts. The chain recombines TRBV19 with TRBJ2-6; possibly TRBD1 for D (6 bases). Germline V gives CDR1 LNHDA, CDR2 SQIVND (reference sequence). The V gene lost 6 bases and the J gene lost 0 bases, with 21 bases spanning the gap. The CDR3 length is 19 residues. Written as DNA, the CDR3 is TGTGCCAGTAGCGCGCAGACAGGCTCCTTTAACTCTGGGGCCAACGTCCTGACTTTC. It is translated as CASSAQTGSFNSGANVLTF.

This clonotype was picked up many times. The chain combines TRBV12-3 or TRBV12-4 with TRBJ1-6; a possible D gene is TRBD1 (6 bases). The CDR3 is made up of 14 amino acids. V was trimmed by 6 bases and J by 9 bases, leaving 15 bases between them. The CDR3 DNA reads TGTGCCAGCAGAGGTTACAGGGTCGCTTCACCCCTCCACTTT. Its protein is CASRGYRVASPLHF.

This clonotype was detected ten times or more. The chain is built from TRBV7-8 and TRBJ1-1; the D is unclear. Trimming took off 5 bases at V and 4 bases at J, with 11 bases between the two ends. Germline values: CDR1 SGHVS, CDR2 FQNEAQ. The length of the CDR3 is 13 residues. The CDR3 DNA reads TGTGCCAGCAGCACAAGGCGGTCCACTGAAGCTTTCTTT. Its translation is CASSTRRSTEAFF.

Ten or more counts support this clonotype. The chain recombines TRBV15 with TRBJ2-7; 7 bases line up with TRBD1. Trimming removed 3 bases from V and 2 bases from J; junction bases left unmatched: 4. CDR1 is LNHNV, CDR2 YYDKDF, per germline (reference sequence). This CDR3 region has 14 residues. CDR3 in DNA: TGTGCCACCAGCAGCCGTACAGGGGCCTACGAGCAGTACTTC. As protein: CATSSRTGAYEQYF.

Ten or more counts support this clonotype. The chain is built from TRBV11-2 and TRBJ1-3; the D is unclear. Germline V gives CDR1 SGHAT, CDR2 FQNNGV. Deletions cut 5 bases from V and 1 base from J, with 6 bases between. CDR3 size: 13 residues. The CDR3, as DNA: TGTGCCAGCAGCCCAGGATCTGGAAACACCATATATTTT. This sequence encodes CASSPGSGNTIYF.

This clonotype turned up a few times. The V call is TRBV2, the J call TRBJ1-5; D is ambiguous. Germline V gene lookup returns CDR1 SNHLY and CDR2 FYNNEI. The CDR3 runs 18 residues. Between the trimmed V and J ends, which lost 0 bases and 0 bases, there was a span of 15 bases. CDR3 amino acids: CASSEAGPRVYSNQPQHF. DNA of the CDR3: TGTGCCAGCAGTGAAGCAGGACCGAGGGTCTATAGCAATCAGCCCCAGCATTTT.